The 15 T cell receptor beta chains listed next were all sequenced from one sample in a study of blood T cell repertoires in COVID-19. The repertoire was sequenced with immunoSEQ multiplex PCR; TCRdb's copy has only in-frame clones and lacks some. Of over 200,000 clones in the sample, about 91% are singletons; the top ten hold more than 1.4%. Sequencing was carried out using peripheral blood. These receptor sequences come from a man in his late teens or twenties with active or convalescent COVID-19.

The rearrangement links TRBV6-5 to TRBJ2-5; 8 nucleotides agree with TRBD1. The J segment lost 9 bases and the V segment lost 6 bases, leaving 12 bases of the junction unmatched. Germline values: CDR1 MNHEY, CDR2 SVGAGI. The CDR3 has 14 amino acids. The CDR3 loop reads CASSQTGATRAQYF. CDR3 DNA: TGTGCCAGCAGCCAGACAGGGGCCACCAGGGCCCAGTACTTC.

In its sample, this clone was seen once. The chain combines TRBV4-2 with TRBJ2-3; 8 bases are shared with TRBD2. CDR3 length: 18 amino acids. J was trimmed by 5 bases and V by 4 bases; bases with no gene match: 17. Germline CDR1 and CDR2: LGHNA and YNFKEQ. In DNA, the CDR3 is TGTGCCAGCAGCCGCAACAGCAGAGCGGGAGTTGGTGGAGATACGCAGTATTTT. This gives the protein CASSRNSRAGVGGDTQYF.

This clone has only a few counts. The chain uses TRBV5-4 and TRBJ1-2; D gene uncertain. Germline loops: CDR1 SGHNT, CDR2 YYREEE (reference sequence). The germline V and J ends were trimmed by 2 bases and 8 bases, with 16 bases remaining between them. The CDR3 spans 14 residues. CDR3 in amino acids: CASSFPNQRGGYTF. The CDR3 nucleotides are TGTGCCAGCAGCTTTCCCAACCAACGAGGAGGCTACACCTTC.

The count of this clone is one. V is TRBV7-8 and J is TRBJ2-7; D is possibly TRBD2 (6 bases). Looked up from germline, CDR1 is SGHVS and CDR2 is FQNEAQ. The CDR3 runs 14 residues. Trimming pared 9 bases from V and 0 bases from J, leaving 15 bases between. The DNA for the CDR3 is TGTGCCAGTGCTGTAGCGGAAAGCTCCTACGAGCAGTACTTC. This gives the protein CASAVAESSYEQYF.

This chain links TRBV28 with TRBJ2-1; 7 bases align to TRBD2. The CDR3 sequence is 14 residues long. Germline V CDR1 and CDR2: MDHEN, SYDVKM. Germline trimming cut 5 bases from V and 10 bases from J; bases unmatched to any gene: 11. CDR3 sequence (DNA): TGTGCCAGCAGTCCCACGGGCTGGACTAGGGAGCAGTTCTTC. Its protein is CASSPTGWTREQFF.

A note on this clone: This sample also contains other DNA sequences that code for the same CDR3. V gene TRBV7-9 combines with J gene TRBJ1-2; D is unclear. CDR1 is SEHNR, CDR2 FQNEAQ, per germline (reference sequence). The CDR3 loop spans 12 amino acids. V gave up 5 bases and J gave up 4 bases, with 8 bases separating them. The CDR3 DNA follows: TGTGCCAGCAGCCTCGGGTCCTATGGCTACACCTTC. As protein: CASSLGSYGYTF.

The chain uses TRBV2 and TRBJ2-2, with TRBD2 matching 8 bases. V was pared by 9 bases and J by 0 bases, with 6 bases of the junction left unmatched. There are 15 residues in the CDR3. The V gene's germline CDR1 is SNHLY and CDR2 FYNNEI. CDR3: CASRRLATNTGELFF. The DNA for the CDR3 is TGTGCCAGTAGAAGACTAGCGACGAACACCGGGGAGCTGTTTTTT. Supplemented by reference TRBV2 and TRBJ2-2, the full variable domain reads EPEVTQTPSHQVTQMGQEVILRCVPISNHLYFYWYRQILGQKVEFLVSFYNNEISEKSEIFDDQFSVERPDGSNFTLKIRSTKLEDSAMYFCASRRLATNTGELFFGEGSRLTVL.

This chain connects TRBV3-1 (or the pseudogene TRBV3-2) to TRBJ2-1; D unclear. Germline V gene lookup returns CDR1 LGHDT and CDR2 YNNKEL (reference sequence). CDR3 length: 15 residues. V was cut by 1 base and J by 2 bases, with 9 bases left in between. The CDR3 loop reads CASSQGGGPYNEQFF. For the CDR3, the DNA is TGTGCCAGCAGCCAAGGTGGCGGCCCCTACAATGAGCAGTTCTTC.

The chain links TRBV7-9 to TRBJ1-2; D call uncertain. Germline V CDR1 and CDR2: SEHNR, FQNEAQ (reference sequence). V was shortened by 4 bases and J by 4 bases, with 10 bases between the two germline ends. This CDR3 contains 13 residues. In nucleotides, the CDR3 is TGTGCCAGCAGCTCTTCGGAGGTCTATGGCTACACCTTC. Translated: CASSSSEVYGYTF.

DNA of the CDR3: TGTGCCAGCAGGACCACTAGCGGACGCAATGAGCAGTTCTTC. It is translated as CASRTTSGRNEQFF. The V call is TRBV5-4, the J call TRBJ2-1; the match to TRBD2 covers 8 bases. This CDR3 comprises 14 residues. V lost 5 bases and J lost 6; bases outside the gene matches: 7. Germline-derived CDR1 and CDR2 are SGHNT and YYREEE (reference sequence).

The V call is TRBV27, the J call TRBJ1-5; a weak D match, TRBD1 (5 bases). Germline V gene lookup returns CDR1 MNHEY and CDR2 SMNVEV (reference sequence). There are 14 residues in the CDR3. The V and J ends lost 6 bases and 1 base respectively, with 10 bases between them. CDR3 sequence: CASSRAGSNQPQHF. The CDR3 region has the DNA TGTGCCAGCAGCCGGGCAGGGAGCAATCAGCCCCAGCATTTT.

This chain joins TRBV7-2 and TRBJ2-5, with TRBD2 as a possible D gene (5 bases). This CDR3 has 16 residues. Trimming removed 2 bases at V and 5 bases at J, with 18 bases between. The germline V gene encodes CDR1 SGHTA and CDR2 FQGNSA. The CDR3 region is CASSLSPGGRRETQYF. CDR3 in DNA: TGTGCCAGCAGCTTATCTCCAGGCGGCCGGAGGGAGACCCAGTACTTC.

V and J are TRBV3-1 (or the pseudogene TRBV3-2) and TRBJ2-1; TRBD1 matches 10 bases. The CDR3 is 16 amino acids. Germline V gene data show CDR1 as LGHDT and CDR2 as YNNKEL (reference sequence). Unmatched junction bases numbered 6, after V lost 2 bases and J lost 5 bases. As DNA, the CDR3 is TGTGCCAGCAGCCAACTGGACAGGGGGATCCACAATGAGCAGTTCTTC. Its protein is CASSQLDRGIHNEQFF.

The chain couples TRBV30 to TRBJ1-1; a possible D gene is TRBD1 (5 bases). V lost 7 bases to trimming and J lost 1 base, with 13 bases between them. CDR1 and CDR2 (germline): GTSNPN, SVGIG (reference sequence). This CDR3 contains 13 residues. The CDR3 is CAFRPGRNTEAFF. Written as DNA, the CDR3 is TGTGCCTTCCGCCCAGGGCGGAACACTGAAGCTTTCTTT.

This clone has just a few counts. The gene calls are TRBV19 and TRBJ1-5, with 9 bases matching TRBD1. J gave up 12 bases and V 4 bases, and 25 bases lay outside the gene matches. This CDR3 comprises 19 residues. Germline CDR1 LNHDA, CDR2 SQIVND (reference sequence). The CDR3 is CASSKQGASRGVLWSYQHF. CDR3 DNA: TGTGCCAGTAGTAAACAGGGGGCGTCGCGTGGGGTCCTCTGGAGCTACCAGCATTTT.